A single sample is the source of the 21 T cell receptor beta chains below, sequenced in a study of identical twins. A single record per CDR3 protein comes from TCRdb applying MiXCR to the 5' RACE reads. Of 500,000 to 700,000 distinct CDR3 sequences listed, just over 7% are singletons. These sequences were also reported in another study, on yellow fever vaccine responses in identical twins.

Source material: PBMCs. All receptors derive from a young woman in good health.

The chain has TRBV5-1 and TRBJ2-1, with D perhaps matching TRBD2 (6 bases). Germline V gene data show CDR1 as SGHRS and CDR2 as YFSETQ. Trimming removed 2 bases at V and 5 bases at J, with 17 bases between. The CDR3 consists of 16 residues. CDR3 DNA: TGCGCCAGCAGCTTACCGGGGCGGGGAAGCGACAATGAGCAGTTCTTC. Residues: CASSLPGRGSDNEQFF.

This clonotype was observed a few times. This chain connects TRBV6-5 to TRBJ1-2; D is ambiguous. V was pared by 2 bases and J by 2 bases, with 9 bases between. Germline V gene data show CDR1 as MNHEY and CDR2 as SVGAGI. This CDR3 is built from 14 residues. The CDR3 sequence is CASSYQTDNYGYTF. The DNA for the CDR3 is TGTGCCAGCAGTTACCAAACGGACAACTATGGCTACACCTTC.

CDR3 amino acids: CASSLAAEAKNIQYF. The CDR3 bases are TGCGCCAGCAGCTTGGCGGCTGAAGCCAAAAACATTCAGTACTTC. The chain uses TRBV5-1 and TRBJ2-4; no firm D call. Germline V gene lookup returns CDR1 SGHRS and CDR2 YFSETQ. Trimming removed 0 bases at V and 0 bases at J, with 7 bases between. The CDR3 spans 15 residues.

This clonotype was seen repeatedly, ten times or more. V gene TRBV14 combines with J gene TRBJ1-4; 9 nucleotides line up with TRBD1. V was pared by 0 bases and J by 6 bases, with 14 bases of the junction left unmatched. Looked up from germline, CDR1 is SGHDN and CDR2 is FVKESK. The CDR3 runs 19 residues. The CDR3 coding sequence is TGTGCCAGCAGCCAAGATTCGAAGGTCTGGACAGGGGAGCATGAAAAACTGTTTTTT. This codes for CASSQDSKVWTGEHEKLFF.

This clonotype was picked up many times. The chain links TRBV12-3 or TRBV12-4 to TRBJ2-2; D is uncertain. V was pared by 7 bases and J by 7 bases, with 13 bases between. CDR3 length equals 13 residues. CDR3 protein: CASTDLGSGELFF. CDR3 DNA sequence: TGTGCCAGCACAGACTTAGGAAGCGGGGAGCTGTTTTTT.

This chain connects TRBV5-4 to TRBJ2-5, with unresolved D. The CDR3 totals 15 residues. In germline, CDR1 is SGHNT, CDR2 YYREEE (reference sequence). V was clipped by 1 base and J by 2 bases, with 12 bases between them. CDR3 region: CASSLRSGQQETQYF. In nucleotides, the CDR3 is TGTGCCAGCAGCTTGAGGTCAGGCCAACAAGAGACCCAGTACTTC.

This clonotype has a count of ten or more. V is TRBV10-3 and J is TRBJ2-1; 9 positions match TRBD2. The CDR3 totals 19 residues. CDR1 is ENHRY, CDR2 SYGVKD, per germline. J was trimmed by 5 bases and V by 4 bases; bases with no gene match: 18. CDR3 in amino acids: CAISGSPIPGLAVNNEQFF. CDR3 DNA: TGTGCCATCAGTGGATCGCCGATACCGGGACTAGCCGTTAACAATGAGCAGTTCTTC.

The V gene is TRBV4-2, the J gene TRBJ1-1; D uncertain. The V gene lost 1 base and the J gene lost 8 bases, with 11 bases spanning the gap. The CDR3 contains 13 residues. CDR1 is LGHNA and CDR2 is YNFKEQ in the germline V gene. Here the CDR3 reads CASSQGEDREAFF. The CDR3 bases are TGTGCCAGCAGCCAAGGGGAGGACCGGGAAGCTTTCTTT.

For this clonotype: A single base separates this from a much larger clone, so it may be a read error. This chain's CDR3 is CASSRDNGELFF. Here the CDR3 DNA reads TGTGCCAGCAGCCGGGACAACGGGGAGCTGTTTTTT. The chain is built from TRBV5-5 and TRBJ2-2, with a possible D match to TRBD1 (6 bases). V was trimmed by 4 bases and J by 7 bases, leaving 8 bases between them. Germline lookup yields CDR1 SGHKS and CDR2 YYEKEE (reference sequence). CDR3 length: 12 amino acids.

A few counts support this clonotype. The chain has TRBV6-1 and TRBJ2-1, with a weak D call TRBD1 (5 bases). This CDR3 is 15 amino acids long. From germline, CDR1 is MNHNS and CDR2 SASEGT. The V gene lost 7 bases and the J gene lost 6 bases, with 19 bases spanning the gap. The CDR3 region has the DNA TGTGCCAGCACCCCGCAGGGCATCTTACGCAATGAGCAGTTCTTC. Translation gives CASTPQGILRNEQFF.

There are a few counts of this clonotype. The chain links TRBV28 to TRBJ2-1, with TRBD2 matching over 7 bases. V shed 11 bases and J 2 bases; nucleotides not matched to a gene: 9. The germline V gene encodes CDR1 MDHEN and CDR2 SYDVKM. The CDR3 is 14 amino acids. In DNA, the CDR3 is TGTGCCCTCCAACTCGGGACTACCTACAATGAGCAGTTCTTC. It is translated as CALQLGTTYNEQFF.

The chain joins TRBV5-1 to TRBJ1-6; no firm D call. The CDR3 length is 13 residues. The germline CDR1 and CDR2 sequences are SGHRS and YFSETQ. Trimming took off 3 bases at V and 6 bases at J, with 7 bases between the two ends. CDR3 bases: TGCGCCAGCAGCTGGGTCGGTAATTCACCCCTCCACTTT. It translates to CASSWVGNSPLHF.

This clonotype has just a few counts. The chain has TRBV9 and TRBJ1-2; D remains unclear. Germline V gene sequence: CDR1 SGDLS, CDR2 YYNGEE. V lost 3 bases and J 4 bases, leaving 22 bases between the germline ends. This CDR3 has 17 amino acids. DNA of the CDR3: TGTGCCAGCAGCGGAGGACCCTACCCGTCCGGGATCTATGGCTACACCTTC. Encoded protein: CASSGGPYPSGIYGYTF.

The chain couples TRBV27 to TRBJ2-4; D perhaps matches TRBD2 (6 bases). This CDR3 has 15 amino acids. Germline assignment: CDR1 MNHEY and CDR2 SMNVEV (reference sequence). V shed 4 bases and J shed 0 bases, with 10 bases lying between them. The CDR3 here is CASSWAGIAKNIQYF. In nucleotides, the CDR3 is TGTGCCAGCAGTTGGGCGGGGATAGCCAAAAACATTCAGTACTTC.

The chain carries TRBV4-1 and TRBJ2-3, with TRBD1 as a possible D gene (5 bases). Germline assignment: CDR1 MGHRA and CDR2 YSYEKL. The CDR3 sequence is 14 residues long. V gave up 10 bases and J gave up 2 bases, with 16 bases separating them. DNA of the CDR3: TGCGCCACCCAAGACAGAGGAGCCACAGATACGCAGTATTTT. It encodes CATQDRGATDTQYF.

This clonotype came up many times. The J gene is TRBJ2-7, the V gene TRBV7-9; D is unresolved. V was trimmed by 5 bases and J by 6 bases, leaving 14 bases between them. Per the germline V gene, CDR1 is SEHNR and CDR2 is FQNEAQ (reference sequence). This CDR3 contains 13 residues. The CDR3 coding sequence is TGTGCCAGCAGCCCGGACGCTTCGGGCGAGCAGTACGTC. The encoded protein is CASSPDASGEQYV.

This clonotype occurred a few times. This chain connects TRBV5-1 to TRBJ2-5; 8 positions agree with TRBD1. CDR3 length equals 16 residues. Trimming at V came to 0 bases and at J to 5 bases, leaving 9 bases not matched to a gene. The germline V gene encodes CDR1 SGHRS and CDR2 YFSETQ. The CDR3 loop is CASSLGTGIVAETQYF. CDR3 nucleotide sequence: TGCGCCAGCAGCTTGGGGACAGGGATAGTTGCTGAGACCCAGTACTTC.

This clonotype was picked up a small number of times. The V gene is TRBV11-2, the J gene TRBJ2-3; D may be TRBD2 (6 bases). CDR3 length: 18 residues. Germline V gives CDR1 SGHAT, CDR2 FQNNGV. V lost 4 bases and J 0 bases, leaving 20 bases between the germline ends. The CDR3 DNA follows: TGTGCCAGCAGCTCCAAGGGACTCCTGGGCCTTAGCACAGATACGCAGTATTTT. Protein: CASSSKGLLGLSTDTQYF.

There are a few counts of this clonotype. The rearrangement uses TRBV12-3 or TRBV12-4 and TRBJ2-5; 12 positions agree with TRBD2. The CDR3 totals 14 residues. Unmatched junction bases numbered 7, after V lost 7 bases and J lost 7 bases. In nucleotides, the CDR3 is TGTGCCAGCAATAACCTAGCGGGGGGGTCGACCCAGTACTTC. Translation gives CASNNLAGGSTQYF.

V and J are TRBV20-1 and TRBJ2-5; 14 positions agree with TRBD2. The CDR3 totals 16 residues. Trimming removed 4 bases from V and 1 base from J; junction bases left unmatched: 5. Germline V gives CDR1 DFQATT, CDR2 SNEGSKA (reference sequence). The CDR3: CSATRTSGGPQETQYF. The CDR3 DNA reads TGCAGTGCTACGCGGACTAGCGGGGGGCCCCAAGAGACCCAGTACTTC.

The chain links TRBV7-6 to TRBJ1-2; D may be TRBD1 (5 bases). The CDR3 contains 13 residues. Germline CDR1 SGHVS, CDR2 FNYEAQ. V lost 7 bases and J lost 5, with 14 bases in between. The CDR3 DNA is TGTGCCAGCATCACAGGCGCCGGATATGGCTACACCTTC. Protein product: CASITGAGYGYTF.